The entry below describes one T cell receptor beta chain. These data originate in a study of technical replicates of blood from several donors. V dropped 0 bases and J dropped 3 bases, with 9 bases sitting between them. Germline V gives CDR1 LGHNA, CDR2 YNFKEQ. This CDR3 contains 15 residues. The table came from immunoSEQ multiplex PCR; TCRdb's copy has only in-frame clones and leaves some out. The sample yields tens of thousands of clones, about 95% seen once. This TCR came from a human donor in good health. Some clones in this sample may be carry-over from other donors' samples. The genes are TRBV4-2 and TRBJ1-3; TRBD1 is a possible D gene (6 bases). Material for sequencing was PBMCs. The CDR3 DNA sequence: TGTGCCAGCAGCCAAGATCCCAGGGGTGGAAACACCATATATTTT. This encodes CASSQDPRGGNTIYF.